Listed here are 20 T cell receptor beta chains from one sample, sequenced in a study of T cells in Graves' hyperthyroidism and ophthalmopathy. Authors of the study amplified TCR beta CDR3 regions from RNA transcripts. Initially, a first-round RT-PCR of the TCR CDR3 employed the HTBI primer set. TCRdb itself ran the multiplex PCR reads through MiXCR, one entry per CDR3 protein. The sample has 600,000 to 750,000 distinct CDR3 sequences; around 16% are singletons. The source material was blood. The receptors come from a man between 45 and 60 years old with Graves' hyperthyroidism.

The V call is TRBV9, the J call TRBJ2-7, with TRBD2 matching over 10 bases. This CDR3 is built from 15 residues. V shed 3 bases and J 1 base; nucleotides not matched to a gene: 4. Germline CDR1 reads SGDLS; CDR2 reads YYNGEE. CDR3 protein: CASSEGLARSYEQYF. CDR3 DNA: TGTGCCAGCAGCGAGGGACTAGCGAGATCCTACGAGCAGTACTTC.

The chain employs TRBV28 and TRBJ1-1; weak D call: TRBD1 (5 bases). Trimming pared 6 bases from V and 0 bases from J, leaving 17 bases between. Germline CDR1 MDHEN, CDR2 SYDVKM. The CDR3 totals 16 residues. The CDR3 is CASRDALRALNTEAFF. CDR3 DNA: TGTGCCAGCAGGGACGCCCTCAGGGCCTTGAACACTGAAGCTTTCTTT. Full variable domain (outside the CDR3, taken from reference TRBV28 and TRBJ1-1): DVKVTQSSRYLVKRTGEKVFLECVQDMDHENMFWYRQDPGLGLRLIYFSYDVKMKEKGDIPEGYSVSREKKERFSLILESASTNQTSMYLCASRDALRALNTEAFFGQGTRLTVV.

This clonotype was seen repeatedly, ten times or more. The chain links TRBV6-1 to TRBJ2-2, with TRBD2 matching 7 bases. With V trimmed by 2 bases and J by 1 base, 4 bases remained unmatched. Germline CDR1 and CDR2: MNHNS and SASEGT. The CDR3 is 16 amino acids. The DNA of the CDR3 is TGTGCCAGCAGTGAACTAGCGGTAGTGAACACCGGGGAGCTGTTTTTT. It translates to CASSELAVVNTGELFF.

This clonotype was counted ten times or more. This chain uses TRBV28 with TRBJ1-4; the D is unclear. Germline CDR1 reads MDHEN; CDR2 reads SYDVKM. V lost 4 bases and J 1 base, leaving 13 bases between the germline ends. This CDR3 region has 16 residues. The CDR3 protein is CASSSASGRTNEKLFF. The CDR3 region has the DNA TGTGCCAGCAGTTCCGCCTCGGGGAGAACTAATGAAAAACTGTTTTTT.

The V and J genes are TRBV19 and TRBJ2-6; D gene unclear. This CDR3 comprises 16 residues. Germline V CDR1 and CDR2: LNHDA, SQIVND (reference sequence). Trimming pared 1 base from V and 2 bases from J, leaving 9 bases between. The CDR3 sequence is CASSIVGFPGANVLTF. The CDR3 DNA sequence: TGTGCCAGTAGTATAGTGGGCTTCCCTGGGGCCAACGTCCTGACTTTC.

This clonotype has a count of ten or more. The rearrangement uses TRBV5-1 and TRBJ1-1; 12 bases fit TRBD1. The V gene's germline CDR1 is SGHRS and CDR2 YFSETQ. The CDR3 loop spans 14 amino acids. The J segment lost 4 bases and the V segment lost 5 bases, leaving 3 bases of the junction unmatched. CDR3 coding DNA: TGCGCCAGCAGGCCGGGACAGGGGGCCACTGAAGCTTTCTTT. This translates into CASRPGQGATEAFF.

This clonotype was counted at least ten times. The CDR3 nucleotides are TGTGCCACCAGTGATTTAGGGGGCTGGAGCACAGATACGCAGTATTTT. Translated: CATSDLGGWSTDTQYF. V gene TRBV24-1 combines with J gene TRBJ2-3; 7 nucleotides match TRBD1. The CDR3 has 16 amino acids. The germline V gene encodes CDR1 KGHDR and CDR2 SFDVKD. Trimming cost V 1 base and J 0 bases; bases outside gene matches: 3.

This clonotype has more than one count but fewer than ten. This chain uses TRBV7-9 with TRBJ1-4, with D possibly matching TRBD1 (5 bases). CDR3 length: 14 residues. Germline assignment: CDR1 SEHNR and CDR2 FQNEAQ (reference sequence). V lost 4 bases to trimming and J lost 3 bases, with 9 bases between them. CDR3 sequence: CASSYAGSNEKLFF. The CDR3 bases are TGTGCCAGCAGCTATGCAGGGTCTAATGAAAAACTGTTTTTT.

This clonotype was recorded many times. The CDR3 DNA reads as TGTGCCAGCAAAAGCGCAGGGGGCTCCTACGAGCAGTACTTC. Its translation is CASKSAGGSYEQYF. The genes are TRBV2 and TRBJ2-7; 7 bases line up with TRBD1. CDR3 length: 14 amino acids. Germline assignment: CDR1 SNHLY and CDR2 FYNNEI. The trim removed 7 bases at V and 0 bases at J, leaving 6 bases unmatched.

This clonotype was seen only a few times. The V call is TRBV6-1, the J call TRBJ1-1; D unclear. This CDR3 has 15 residues. Trimming took off 3 bases at V and 0 bases at J, with 11 bases between the two ends. Germline V CDR1 and CDR2: MNHNS, SASEGT. CDR3 DNA: TGTGCCAGCAGTGACCCGACAAAAATGAACACTGAAGCTTTCTTT. It translates to CASSDPTKMNTEAFF.

In this sample, this clonotype turned up many times. The chain joins TRBV5-5 to TRBJ2-7; 13 bases are shared with TRBD2. CDR1 is SGHKS, CDR2 YYEKEE, per germline (reference sequence). V was pared by 3 bases and J by 0 bases, with 0 bases of the junction left unmatched. The length of the CDR3 is 15 residues. The CDR3 nucleotides are TGTGCCAGCAGCTGGACTAGCGGGAGCTCCTACGAGCAGTACTTC. The encoded protein is CASSWTSGSSYEQYF. Filled out from reference TRBV5-5 and TRBJ2-7, the complete variable domain reads DAGVTQSPTHLIKTRGQQVTLRCSPISGHKSVSWYQQVLGQGPQFIFQYYEKEERGRGNFPDRFSARQFPNYSSELNVNALLLGDSALYLCASSWTSGSSYEQYFGPGTRLTVT.

This clonotype came up many times. V and J are TRBV6-5 and TRBJ1-2; TRBD1 is a possible D gene (6 bases). The CDR3 contains 14 residues. V lost 3 bases, J lost 8 bases, and 16 bases lay in between. Germline V gene sequence: CDR1 MNHEY, CDR2 SVGAGI. The CDR3 loop reads CASSYGRAGEGYTF. The CDR3 DNA reads as TGTGCCAGCAGTTATGGCAGGGCAGGGGAGGGCTACACCTTC.

This chain connects TRBV12-3 or TRBV12-4 to TRBJ2-1; 10 bases map to TRBD2. The V gene end was trimmed by 5 bases and the J gene end by 5 bases; junction bases not matched to a gene: 6. This CDR3 has 15 residues. The CDR3 nucleotides read TGTGCCAGCAGTCCGACTAGCGGGTACCACAATGAGCAGTTCTTC. Translation: CASSPTSGYHNEQFF.

This clonotype occurred many times. V and J are TRBV28 and TRBJ2-7; 10 bases align to TRBD1. CDR3 size: 16 residues. Germline CDR1 reads MDHEN; CDR2 reads SYDVKM. J gave up 2 bases and V 2 bases, and 6 bases lay outside the gene matches. CDR3 in amino acids: CASSLLGQGITYEQYF. The CDR3 DNA sequence: TGTGCCAGCAGTTTACTGGGACAGGGGATAACCTACGAGCAGTACTTC.

There are many counts of this clonotype. The chain joins TRBV27 to TRBJ2-1; 9 nucleotides line up with TRBD2. Losses at the gene ends were 6 bases for V and 4 bases for J; bases not matched to a gene: 7. There are 15 residues in the CDR3. From germline, CDR1 is MNHEY and CDR2 SMNVEV (reference sequence). CDR3 in DNA: TGTGCCAGCAGCAGCATAGCGGGGGATTACAATGAGCAGTTCTTC. Residues: CASSSIAGDYNEQFF.

This chain uses TRBV25-1 with TRBJ2-5; maybe TRBD1 (6 bases). Trimming shortened V by 6 bases and J by 3 bases, and 20 bases separated the two germline ends. CDR3 length: 16 amino acids. Germline V gene sequence: CDR1 MGHDK, CDR2 SYGVNS. Written as DNA, the CDR3 is TGTGCCAGCAGCGCCTACTCCGGGACACCAAAAGAGACCCAGTACTTC. This gives the protein CASSAYSGTPKETQYF.

This clonotype was detected ten times or more. The chain carries TRBV3-1 and TRBJ2-7, with TRBD1 identical over 7 bases. The ends lost 7 bases at V and 2 bases at J; junction bases unmatched: 5. CDR1 and CDR2 (germline): LGHDT, YNNKEL (reference sequence). The CDR3 has 13 amino acids. CDR3 bases: TGTGCCAGCAACCGACAGGGCACCTACGAGCAGTACTTC. Amino acid sequence: CASNRQGTYEQYF.

This clonotype was seen repeatedly, ten times or more. V and J are TRBV7-9 and TRBJ1-2; no clear D. Per germline, CDR1 SEHNR and CDR2 FQNEAQ (reference sequence). The CDR3 totals 13 residues. V was cut by 5 bases and J by 8 bases, with 15 bases left in between. DNA of the CDR3: TGTGCCAGCAGCCCTCGGACGGGAGGGGGCTACACCTTC. It translates to CASSPRTGGGYTF.

This clonotype has ten or more counts. CDR3 residues: CATAGTRTDTQYF. The CDR3 bases are TGTGCCACAGCCGGGACTCGCACAGATACGCAGTATTTT. V is TRBV12-3 or TRBV12-4 and J is TRBJ2-3; weak D call: TRBD2 (6 bases). Deletions cut 10 bases from V and 1 base from J, with 12 bases between. The CDR3 has 13 amino acids.

Turning to this clonotype: The conserved closing phenylalanine or tryptophan is absent in this CDR3, likely reflecting a read error. The chain combines TRBV5-1 with TRBJ2-2; 9 nucleotides line up with TRBD1. V was clipped by 2 bases and J by 4 bases; unmatched bases: 6. The CDR3 runs 16 residues. Per the germline V gene, CDR1 is SGHRS and CDR2 is YFSETQ. The CDR3, as DNA: TGCGCCAGCAGCTTAACAGGGGGCGGTGGCACCGGGGAGCTGTTTCTT. It codes for CASSLTGGGGTGELFL.